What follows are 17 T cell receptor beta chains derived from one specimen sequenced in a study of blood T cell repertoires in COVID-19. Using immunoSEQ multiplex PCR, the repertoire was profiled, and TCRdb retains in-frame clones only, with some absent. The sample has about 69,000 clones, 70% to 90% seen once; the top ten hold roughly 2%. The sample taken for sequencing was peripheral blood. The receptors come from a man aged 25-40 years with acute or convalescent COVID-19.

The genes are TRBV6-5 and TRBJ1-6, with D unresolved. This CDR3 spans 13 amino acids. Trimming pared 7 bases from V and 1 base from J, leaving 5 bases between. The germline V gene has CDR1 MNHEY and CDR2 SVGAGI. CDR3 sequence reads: CASTRSYNSPLHF. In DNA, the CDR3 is TGTGCCAGCACTAGATCCTATAATTCACCCCTCCACTTT.

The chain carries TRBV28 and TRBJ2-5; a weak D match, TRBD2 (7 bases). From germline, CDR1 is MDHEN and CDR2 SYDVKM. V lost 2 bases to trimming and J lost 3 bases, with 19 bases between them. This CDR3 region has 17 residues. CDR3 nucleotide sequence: TGTGCCAGCAGTTTAGGTCGGCGGGGGCTGCTAAAAGAGACCCAGTACTTC. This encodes CASSLGRRGLLKETQYF.

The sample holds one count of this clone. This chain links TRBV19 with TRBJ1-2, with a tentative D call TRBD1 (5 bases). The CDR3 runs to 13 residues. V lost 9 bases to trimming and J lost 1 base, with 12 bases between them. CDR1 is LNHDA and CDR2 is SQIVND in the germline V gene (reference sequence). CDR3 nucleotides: TGTGCCAGCCACCGAGACAGTAACTATGGCTACACCTTC. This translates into CASHRDSNYGYTF.

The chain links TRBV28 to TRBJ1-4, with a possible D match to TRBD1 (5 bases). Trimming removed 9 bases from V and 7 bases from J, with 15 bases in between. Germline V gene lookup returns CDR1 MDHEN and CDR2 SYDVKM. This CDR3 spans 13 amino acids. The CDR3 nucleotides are TGTGCCAGTCGGACGCGCGGGGGTGAAAAACTGTTTTTT. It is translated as CASRTRGGEKLFF.

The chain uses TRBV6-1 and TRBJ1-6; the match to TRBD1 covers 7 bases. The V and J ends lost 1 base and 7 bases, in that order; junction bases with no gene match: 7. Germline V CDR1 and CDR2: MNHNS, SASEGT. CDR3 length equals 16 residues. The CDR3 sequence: CASSEVWGTVNSPLHF. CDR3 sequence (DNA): TGTGCCAGCAGTGAAGTCTGGGGGACAGTCAATTCACCCCTCCACTTT.

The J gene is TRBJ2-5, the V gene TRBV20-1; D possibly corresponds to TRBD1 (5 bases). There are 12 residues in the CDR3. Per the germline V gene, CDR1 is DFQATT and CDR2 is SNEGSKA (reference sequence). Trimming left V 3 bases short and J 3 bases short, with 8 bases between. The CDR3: CSASAGKETQYF. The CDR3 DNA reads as TGCAGTGCTAGTGCAGGGAAAGAGACCCAGTACTTC.

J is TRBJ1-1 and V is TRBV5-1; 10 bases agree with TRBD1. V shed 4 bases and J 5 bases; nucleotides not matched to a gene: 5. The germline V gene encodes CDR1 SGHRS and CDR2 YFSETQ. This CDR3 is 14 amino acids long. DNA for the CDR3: TGCGCCAGCAGCCGGACAGGGGGTCAGACTGAAGCTTTCTTT. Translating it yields CASSRTGGQTEAFF.

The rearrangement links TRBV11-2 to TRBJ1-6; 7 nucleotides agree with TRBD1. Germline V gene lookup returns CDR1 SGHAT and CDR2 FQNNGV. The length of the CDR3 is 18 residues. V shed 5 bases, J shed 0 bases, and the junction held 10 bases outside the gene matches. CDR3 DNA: TGTGCCAGCAGCGCCCGGGCACAGGGGAGCTCCTATAATTCACCCCTCCACTTT. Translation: CASSARAQGSSYNSPLHF.

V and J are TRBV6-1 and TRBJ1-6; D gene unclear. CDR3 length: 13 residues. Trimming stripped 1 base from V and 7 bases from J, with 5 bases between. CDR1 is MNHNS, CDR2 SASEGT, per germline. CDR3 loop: CASSEDYNSPLHF. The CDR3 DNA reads TGTGCCAGCAGTGAAGACTACAATTCACCCCTCCACTTT.

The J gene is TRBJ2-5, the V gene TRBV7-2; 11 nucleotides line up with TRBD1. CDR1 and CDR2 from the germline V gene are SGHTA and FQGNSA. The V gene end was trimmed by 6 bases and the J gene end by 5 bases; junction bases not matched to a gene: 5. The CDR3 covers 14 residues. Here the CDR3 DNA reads TGTGCCAGCAGGGCGGACAGGGGGCCCGAGACCCAGTACTTC. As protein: CASRADRGPETQYF.

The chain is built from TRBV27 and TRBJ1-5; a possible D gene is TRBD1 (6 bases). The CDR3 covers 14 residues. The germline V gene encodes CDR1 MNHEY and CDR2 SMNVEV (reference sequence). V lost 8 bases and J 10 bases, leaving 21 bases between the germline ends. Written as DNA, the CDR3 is TGTGCCAGCCGAACCGGGACAACCGCCGGACCCCAGCATTTT. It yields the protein CASRTGTTAGPQHF.

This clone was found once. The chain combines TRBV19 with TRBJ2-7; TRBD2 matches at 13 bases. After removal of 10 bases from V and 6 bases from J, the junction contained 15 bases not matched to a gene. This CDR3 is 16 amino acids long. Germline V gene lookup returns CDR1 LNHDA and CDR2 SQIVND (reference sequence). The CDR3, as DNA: TGTGCCACCACGGGGAGTCGGACTAGCGGGAGTGGCGAGCAGTACTTC. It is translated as CATTGSRTSGSGEQYF.

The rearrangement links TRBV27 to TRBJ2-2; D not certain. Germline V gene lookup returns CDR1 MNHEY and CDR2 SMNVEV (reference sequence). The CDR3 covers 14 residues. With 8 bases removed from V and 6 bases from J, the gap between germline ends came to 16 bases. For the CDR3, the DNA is TGTGCCAGCCTTTCCTTAGCTTTCGCCGGGGAGCTGTTTTTT. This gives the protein CASLSLAFAGELFF.

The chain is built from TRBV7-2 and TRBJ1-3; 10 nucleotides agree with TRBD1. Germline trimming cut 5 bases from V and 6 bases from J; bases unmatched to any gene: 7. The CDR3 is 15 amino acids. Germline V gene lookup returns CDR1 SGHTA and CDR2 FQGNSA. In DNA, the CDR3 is TGTGCCAGCAGCCCGAGGACAGGGGGAGTAAACACCATATATTTT. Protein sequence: CASSPRTGGVNTIYF. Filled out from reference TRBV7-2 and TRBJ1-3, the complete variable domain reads GAGVSQSPSNKVTEKGKDVELRCDPISGHTALYWYRQSLGQGLEFLIYFQGNSAPDKSGLPSDRFSAERTGGSVSTLTIQRTQQEDSAVYLCASSPRTGGVNTIYFGEGSWLTVV.

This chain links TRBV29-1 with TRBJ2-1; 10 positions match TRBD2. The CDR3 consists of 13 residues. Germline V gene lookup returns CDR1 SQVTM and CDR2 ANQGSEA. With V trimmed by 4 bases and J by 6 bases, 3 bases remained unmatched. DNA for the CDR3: TGCAGCGTTGCTAAGCGGGGGGGCAATGAGCAGTTCTTC. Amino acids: CSVAKRGGNEQFF.

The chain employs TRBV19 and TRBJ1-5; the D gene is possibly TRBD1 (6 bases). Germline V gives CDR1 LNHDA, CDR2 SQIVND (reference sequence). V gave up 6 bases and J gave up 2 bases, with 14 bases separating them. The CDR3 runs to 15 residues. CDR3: CASRIIDRRNQPQHF. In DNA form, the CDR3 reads TGTGCCAGTAGAATTATCGACAGGCGCAATCAGCCCCAGCATTTT.

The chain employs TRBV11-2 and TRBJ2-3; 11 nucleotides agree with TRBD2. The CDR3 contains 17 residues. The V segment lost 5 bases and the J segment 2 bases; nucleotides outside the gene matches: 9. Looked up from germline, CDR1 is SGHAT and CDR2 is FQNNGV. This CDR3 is CASSPRTSGQLTDTQYF. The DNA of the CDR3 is TGTGCCAGCAGCCCGCGGACTAGCGGGCAACTCACAGATACGCAGTATTTT.